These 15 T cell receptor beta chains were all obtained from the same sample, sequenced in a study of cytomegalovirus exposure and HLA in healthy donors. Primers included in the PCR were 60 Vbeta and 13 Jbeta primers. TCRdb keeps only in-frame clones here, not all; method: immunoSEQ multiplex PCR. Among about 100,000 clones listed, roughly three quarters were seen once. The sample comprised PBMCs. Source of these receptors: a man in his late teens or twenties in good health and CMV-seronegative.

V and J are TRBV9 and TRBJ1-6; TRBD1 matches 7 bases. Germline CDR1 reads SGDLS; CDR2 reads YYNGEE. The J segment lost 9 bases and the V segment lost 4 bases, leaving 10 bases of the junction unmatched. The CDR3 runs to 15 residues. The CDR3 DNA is TGTGCCAGCAGCACTGACACAGGGGAGGTTTCACCCCTCCACTTT. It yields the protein CASSTDTGEVSPLHF.

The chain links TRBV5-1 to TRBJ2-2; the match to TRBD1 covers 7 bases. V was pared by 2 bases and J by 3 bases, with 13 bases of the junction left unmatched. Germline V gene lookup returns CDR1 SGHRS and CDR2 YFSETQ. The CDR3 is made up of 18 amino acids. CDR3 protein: CASSFGGFDRADTGELFF. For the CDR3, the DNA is TGCGCCAGCAGCTTTGGGGGTTTTGACAGGGCGGACACCGGGGAGCTGTTTTTT.

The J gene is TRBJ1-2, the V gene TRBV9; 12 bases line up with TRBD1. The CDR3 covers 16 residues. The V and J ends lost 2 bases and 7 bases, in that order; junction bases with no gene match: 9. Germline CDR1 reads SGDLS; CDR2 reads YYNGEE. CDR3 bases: TGTGCCAGCAGCGTCGGTGGGGGACAGGGGGCTTTTGGCTACACCTTC. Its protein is CASSVGGGQGAFGYTF.

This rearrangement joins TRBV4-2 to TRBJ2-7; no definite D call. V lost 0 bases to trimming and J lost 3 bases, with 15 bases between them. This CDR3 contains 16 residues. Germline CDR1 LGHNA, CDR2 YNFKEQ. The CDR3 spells CASSQDLGRPDYEQYF. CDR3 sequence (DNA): TGTGCCAGCAGCCAAGATTTGGGCAGACCCGACTACGAGCAGTACTTC.

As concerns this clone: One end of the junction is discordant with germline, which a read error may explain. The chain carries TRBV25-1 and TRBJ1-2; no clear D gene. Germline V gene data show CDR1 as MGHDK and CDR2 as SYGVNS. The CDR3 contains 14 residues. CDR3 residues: CASSDLVSEYGYPF. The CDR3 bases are TGTGCCAGCAGTGATCTAGTGTCTGAGTATGGCTACCCCTTC.

CDR3 coding DNA: TGTGCCAGCAGCGTCCACCCAGAAAACTATGGCTACACCTTC. Translating it yields CASSVHPENYGYTF. The rearrangement uses TRBV9 and TRBJ1-2; no firm D call. The CDR3 is 14 amino acids. The ends were cut back, 2 bases at V and 2 bases at J, with 10 bases in the middle. Looked up from germline, CDR1 is SGDLS and CDR2 is YYNGEE. Full variable domain (remainder filled in from reference TRBV9 and TRBJ1-2): DSGVTQTPKHLITATGQRVTLRCSPRSGDLSVYWYQQSLDQGLQFLIQYYNGEERAKGNILERFSAQQFPDLHSELNLSSLELGDSALYFCASSVHPENYGYTFGSGTRLTVV.

The DNA for the CDR3 is TGTGCCAGCAGCTTGGCCGGGGGAGGAAATTCACCCCTCCACTTT. Translation: CASSLAGGGNSPLHF. The rearrangement uses TRBV5-6 and TRBJ1-6; TRBD1 is a possible D gene (5 bases). This CDR3 spans 15 amino acids. Trimming took 0 bases from V and 7 from J, leaving 11 bases between them. Germline V gene sequence: CDR1 SGHDT, CDR2 YYEEEE.

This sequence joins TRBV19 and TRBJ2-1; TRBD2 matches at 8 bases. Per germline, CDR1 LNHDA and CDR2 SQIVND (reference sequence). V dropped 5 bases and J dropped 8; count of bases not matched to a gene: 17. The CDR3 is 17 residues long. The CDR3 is CASSWAGNSGVFDEQFF. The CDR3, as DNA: TGTGCCAGTAGTTGGGCCGGCAATAGCGGGGTGTTTGATGAGCAGTTCTTC.

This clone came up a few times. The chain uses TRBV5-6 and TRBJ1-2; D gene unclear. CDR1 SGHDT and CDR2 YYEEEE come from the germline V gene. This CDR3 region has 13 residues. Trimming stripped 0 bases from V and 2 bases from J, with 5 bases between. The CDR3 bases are TGTGCCAGCAGCTTGGACAGAAACTATGGCTACACCTTC. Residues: CASSLDRNYGYTF.

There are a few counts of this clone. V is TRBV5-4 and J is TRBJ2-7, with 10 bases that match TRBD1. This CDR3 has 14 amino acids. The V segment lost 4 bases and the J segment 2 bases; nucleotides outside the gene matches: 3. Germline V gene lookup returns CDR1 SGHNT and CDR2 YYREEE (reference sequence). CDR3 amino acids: CASSGDRGPYEQYF. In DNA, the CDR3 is TGTGCCAGCAGCGGGGACAGGGGTCCCTACGAGCAGTACTTC.

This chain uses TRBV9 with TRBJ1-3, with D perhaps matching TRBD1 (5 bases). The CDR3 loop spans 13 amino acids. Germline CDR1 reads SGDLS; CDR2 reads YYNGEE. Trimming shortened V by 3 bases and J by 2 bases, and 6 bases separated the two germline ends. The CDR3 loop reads CASSEGPGNTIYF. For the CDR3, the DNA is TGTGCCAGCAGCGAGGGGCCTGGAAACACCATATATTTT.

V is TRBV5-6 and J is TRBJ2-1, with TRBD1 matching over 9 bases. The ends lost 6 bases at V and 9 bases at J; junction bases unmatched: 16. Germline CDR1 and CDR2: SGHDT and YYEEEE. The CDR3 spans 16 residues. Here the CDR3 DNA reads TGTGCCAGCAACCCCGCAACAGGGGGCAGTAAGGGTGAGCAGTTCTTC. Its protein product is CASNPATGGSKGEQFF.

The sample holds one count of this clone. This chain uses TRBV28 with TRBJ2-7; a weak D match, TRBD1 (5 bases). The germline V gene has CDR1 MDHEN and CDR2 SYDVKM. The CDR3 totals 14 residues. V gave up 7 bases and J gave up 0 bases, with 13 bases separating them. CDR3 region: CASTVPGLSYEQYF. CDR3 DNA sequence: TGTGCCAGCACCGTCCCAGGGCTCTCCTACGAGCAGTACTTC.

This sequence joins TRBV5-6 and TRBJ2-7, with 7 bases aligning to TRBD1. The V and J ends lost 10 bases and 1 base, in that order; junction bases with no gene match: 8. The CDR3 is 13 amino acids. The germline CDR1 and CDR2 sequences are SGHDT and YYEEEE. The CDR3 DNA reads TGTGCCTCCCCCCCACAGGGGTCCTACGAGCAGTACTTC. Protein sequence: CASPPQGSYEQYF.

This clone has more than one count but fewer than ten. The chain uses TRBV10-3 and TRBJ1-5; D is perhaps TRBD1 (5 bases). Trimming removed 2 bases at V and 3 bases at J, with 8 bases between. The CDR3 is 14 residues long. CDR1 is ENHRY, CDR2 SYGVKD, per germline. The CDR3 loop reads CAISEGRANQPQHF. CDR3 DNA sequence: TGTGCCATCAGTGAGGGCAGGGCCAATCAGCCCCAGCATTTT.